A single T cell receptor beta chain is shown here with its context. Its antigen remains undetermined. No clone much larger than this one lies a single base away; base qualities are absent. The cohort comprised some 680 healthy bone marrow donors. At the time of sampling, every cohort member was nominally healthy, though immune exposures that went unrecorded were likely present. The donor tested CMV seropositive and was one of the 289 seropositive cohort members. A peripheral blood sample was collected from each donor, and TCR beta sequencing was performed on peripheral blood mononuclear cells. The Qiagen DNeasy Blood Extraction Kit was used to extract genomic DNA from the blood cell samples. Libraries were constructed by the immunoSEQ multiplex PCR assay. For the multiplex PCR, a mixture combining 60 forward primers for TCR Vbeta segments and 13 reverse primers for TCR Jbeta segments was used. A multiplex PCR assay on genomic DNA amplified the CDR3 region of rearranged TCR beta genes. On the Illumina HiSeq System, the amplified TCR beta libraries were sequenced as 87-base-pair reads. The source study handled its data this way. A later analysis counted approximately 76 million unique TCR beta chains across the 666 repertoires, and some 11 million of these chains were shared by at least two donors. A nearest-neighbor algorithm error-corrected the raw reads and collapsed the reads into unique sequences, merging closely related sequences to remove PCR and sequencing errors. Alignment of CDR3 sequences to IMGT reference sequences was used to assign V, D and J gene segments. For a sequence to be retained, at least a six-nucleotide match to both a V gene segment and a J gene segment was required. A rearrangement counted as productive if the CDR3 had no stop codons and remained in frame with V and J, and every other rearrangement counted as non-productive. CDR3 was defined according to IMGT convention as the region running from the second conserved V-encoded cysteine to the conserved J-encoded phenylalanine. The earlier analysis of 587 of the donors excluded sequences that lacked an unambiguous match to a single V gene segment. In an earlier analysis of a few hundred of the donors, V segments were called functional above 56.7% productive rearrangements and were called segregating when the between-donor standard deviation exceeded 5%. To diagnose cytomegalovirus status from the catalog of TCR beta chain sequences, a statistical classification framework was built. V and J gene assignment, in a later analysis, came from comparing TCR nucleotide sequences with IMGT/GENE-DB human TR gene sequences. Using the TCRdist pipeline, a later analysis assigned CDR3 sequences along with most-parsimonious VDJ recombination scenarios. In a later analysis, each TCR beta chain was defined by its CDR3 amino acid sequence together with its V-gene family, and reads lacking a unique V-gene family were excluded. In a later analysis, 450 to 600 highly shared, low-generation-probability nucleotide sequences were removed to address suspected cross-contamination and a sequencing artifact. A later analysis calculated a clonal expansion index for each public chain from normalized within-repertoire ranks of inferred template counts. Generation probabilities in a later analysis came from a VDJ recombination model fitted to out-of-frame rearrangements, and those results were checked against IGoR. In a later analysis, hypergeometric tests were used to score TCR-TCR, TCR-HLA and TCR-CMV co-occurrence, with a repertoire-size bias correction applied to TCR pairs. A later analysis estimated false discovery rates by permuting HLA or CMV assignments 20 times. In a later analysis, co-occurring TCRs were grouped using DBSCAN, and TCRdist sequence similarity was added for clustering within HLA-allele-positive subsets. Repertoires with fewer than 30,000 or more than 120,000 public chains, plus five repertoires with anomalous nucleotide sharing, were excluded from co-occurrence clustering. Held by TCRdb, this immuneACCESS table contains in-frame sequences only and omits some clones. Under half of the omission traces to an unresolved V gene where checked; the cause of the rest is unknown. Clone size and the V and J calls come from that table; the DNA yielded D and trimming. The sample table records around 130,000 clones; approximately 80% of these occur just once. The ten largest clones take up under 6.5% of the sample.

The entry originates in a study of cytomegalovirus exposure and HLA in healthy donors (dated by TCRdb to about 2017). For the study in its entirety: An earlier analysis of approximately 640 of the donors reported 250 to 350 Gb of sequence data and 100 million to 130 million unique TCR beta sequences from about 179 million T cells. Approximately 310 gigabases of sequencing data and around 88 million unique TCR sequences made up an early release that covered approximately 620 HLA-typed donors. Among the roughly 390 genotyped donors, around 81% belonged to the genetic ancestry cluster associated with self-reported Caucasian donors. The study aimed to test whether signatures of past pathogen exposure could be identified by cataloging public T cell receptors. Using immunosequencing, the study profiled T cell repertoires from 666 subjects and related those repertoires to cytomegalovirus serostatus. A separate validation cohort of 100 to 150 different subjects was used in addition to the approximately 700-subject first cohort. To predict cytomegalovirus infection status, the study combined high-throughput TCR immunosequencing, statistical association of individual TCRs with disease status, and machine learning. A later analysis re-analyzed previously published TCR beta repertoires from 660 or so donors and added high-resolution HLA genotyping to study TCR occurrence patterns. Rather than using new phenotypic data, the later analysis identified candidate immune exposures from TCR beta sequences and from how often those sequences occurred across donors. In an earlier analysis of roughly 540 of the donors, high-throughput TCR beta sequencing was used to judge whether each TCR beta V gene segment behaved as functional or pseudogenic. Alongside the repertoire data, information on donor age, sex, ethnicity and CMV serostatus was compiled. In a later genetic analysis, genome-wide SNP genotypes for about three fifths of the roughly 670 donors were used, and that subset was treated as a discovery cohort. Every repertoire in the discovery cohort had been generated on one and the same sequencing platform. HLA typing covered class I and class II loci at four-digit resolution. The number of typed donors differed by locus: about 620-640 for A, B, C, DRB1 and DQB1; approximately 520 for DQA1; some 590 for DPA1; and roughly 470 for DPB1. A handful of DR-DQ haplotypes were handled as single units for association and clustering because linkage in the cohort was strong. Among 300 to 500 genotyped donors of the cohort, an average of around 250,000 unique TCR beta nucleotide sequences was sequenced per donor, of which approximately 18% were non-productive. The investigation overall reported the following: The authors suggested that the approach could potentially be generalized to other disease states and immunological phenotypes. Because the 87-base-pair reads could not distinguish some IMGT-functional V segments, including TRBV6-2 and TRBV6-3, those segments were excluded. The presence/absence analyses assumed that sequencing depth was roughly uniform across donors, and that assumption may not be true. A later analysis associated some 17,000 TCR beta sequences with specific HLA alleles at a false discovery rate of 0.05. Several of the top co-occurrence clusters appeared to be linked to parvovirus B19, influenza, CMV and Epstein-Barr virus, according to a later analysis. For the cohort, immune exposure information was limited to CMV serostatus. Compared with equally common non-associated chains, HLA-associated TCR beta chains in a later analysis were more clonally expanded and had lower generation probabilities. Most TCR sequences were observed very rarely across donors, whereas some public TCRs were present in many individuals. The classifier was reported to diagnose cytomegalovirus status with high specificity and sensitivity in both the original and validation cohorts. A further reported finding was that TCR beta sequences accurately predicted the HLA-A and HLA-B alleles for most subjects in the first cohort. This cohort had only TCR beta chains sequenced, and the lack of alpha or paired-chain data limited which features could be detected. The study listed 164 TCR beta chains as associated with cytomegalovirus. Assigning TCR associations to individual alleles was difficult when HLA alleles, especially DR and DQ, strongly co-occurred. A later analysis found that most CMV-associated TCR beta chains appeared HLA-restricted, with HLA associations seemingly driven largely by CMV exposure. In a later genetic analysis, a missense DCLRE1C variant was associated with V-gene and J-gene trimming of TCR beta chains, and the association was replicated in an independent cohort. Around 16 rarely observed V segments, including chromosome 9 orphons, were excluded from the earlier analysis of almost 600 of the donors because counts were too low. Because some donors lacked HLA typing at each locus, the association tests relied only on the typed subset. In vitro tests confirmed that three of the cytomegalovirus-associated TCR beta chains recognize cytomegalovirus antigens. A later analysis found that TCR association rates varied across HLA loci, with DRB1 alleles showing the most associated TCRs and HLA-C alleles the fewest. The sequencing pipeline was judged likely to have produced a cluster of highly shared sequence variants as a technical artifact. In a later genetic analysis, fewer N-insertions in productive TCRs were reported among donors in an Asian-associated ancestry cluster than the roughly 700-donor mean. In an earlier analysis of under 600 of the donors, most TCR beta V segments were observed in productive rearrangements about 87% or about 30% of the time, broadly matching IMGT annotations. Linkage disequilibrium might explain the correlated functional status among segregating V segments, but an unknown experimental factor could not be excluded.

Spanning cysteine to phenylalanine, the CDR3 consists of 12 amino acids. Here the CDR3 DNA is all that survives: 36 bases in frame from base 1. The germline V gene supplies CDR1 SQVTM and CDR2 ANQGSEA. The junction carries 13 bases between V and J, which are trimmed by 5 bases and 6 bases respectively. This TCR was sampled from a man aged 18 to 30 in good health and CMV-seropositive. The sequenced material came from PBMCs. The sequence is built from TRBV29-1 and TRBJ1-1; the D gene remains uncertain. The nucleotide sequence is TGCAGCGTTACTCCAGGAGGGCCTGAAGCTTTCTTT. The resulting protein is CSVTPGGPEAFF.